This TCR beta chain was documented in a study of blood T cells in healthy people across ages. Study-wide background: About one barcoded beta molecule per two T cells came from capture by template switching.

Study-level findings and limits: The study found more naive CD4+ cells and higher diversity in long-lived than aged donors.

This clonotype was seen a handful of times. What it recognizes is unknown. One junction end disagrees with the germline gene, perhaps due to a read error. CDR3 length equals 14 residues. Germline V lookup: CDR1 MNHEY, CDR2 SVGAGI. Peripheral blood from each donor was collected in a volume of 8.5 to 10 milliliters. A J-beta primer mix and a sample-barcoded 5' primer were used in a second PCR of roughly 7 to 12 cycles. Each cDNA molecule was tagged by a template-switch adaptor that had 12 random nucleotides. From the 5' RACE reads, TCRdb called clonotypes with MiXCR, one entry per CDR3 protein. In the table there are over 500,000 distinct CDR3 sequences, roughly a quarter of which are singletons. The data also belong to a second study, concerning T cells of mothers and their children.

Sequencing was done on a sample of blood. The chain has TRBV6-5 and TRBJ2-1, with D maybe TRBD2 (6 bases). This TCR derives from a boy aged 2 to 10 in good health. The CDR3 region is CASSRSGSYNEQFF. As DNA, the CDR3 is TGTGCCAGCAGTCGGAGCGGGTCCTACAACGAGCAGTTCTTC.